Described below is a single T cell receptor (beta chain) sequence and its context. The CDR3 is made up of 13 amino acids. Per germline, CDR1 KGHSH and CDR2 LQKENI. V gave up 1 base and J gave up 8 bases, with 6 bases separating them. The data belong to a study of blood T cell repertoires in COVID-19. Study at large: Italy, Spain and the United States were the sources of the convalescent and acute COVID-19 samples. Sources were T cells, B-cell-depleted T cells, or PBMCs; the material itself was cDNA or gDNA.

Original methodology: Amplification of reference gene primers was used by the study to estimate nucleated cell counts. The repertoire was sequenced with immunoSEQ multiplex PCR; TCRdb's copy has only in-frame clones and lacks some. V and J calls and clone size are those listed in that table; D and trimming were worked out from the DNA. This table holds around 200,000 clones, about 88% found once. The sequence came from a woman of 80 years or more with acute or convalescent COVID-19. What was sequenced was peripheral blood. V usage is TRBV18 and J usage is TRBJ1-6, with D uncertain. The DNA of the CDR3 is TGTGCCAGCTCACCACAGGGAGATTCACCCCTCCACTTT. It translates to CASSPQGDSPLHF.